This TCR beta chain stems from a study of blood T cell repertoires in COVID-19. Data came from immunoSEQ multiplex PCR; TCRdb stores just in-frame clones and leaves some out. The sample has 200,000 or so clones, roughly 76% seen once; the top ten hold more than 10%. Recruited during active infection, patients (from Seattle) were subsequently followed longitudinally. This CDR3 region has 16 residues. V lost 2 bases and J lost 4; bases outside the gene matches: 9. Germline V lookup: CDR1 LGHDT, CDR2 YNNKEL (reference sequence). The sequenced material came from peripheral blood. The genes are TRBV3-1 (or the pseudogene TRBV3-2) and TRBJ2-7; 9 nucleotides match TRBD1. The clonotype was recovered from a woman older than 75 with COVID-19, enrolled during active disease. The DNA for the CDR3 is TGTGCCAGCAGCCAATCTCCGGGACAGGGAGCTTACGAGCAGTACTTC. It translates to CASSQSPGQGAYEQYF.